These 15 T cell receptor beta chains originate from one sample sequenced in a study of T-cell memory formation after mild COVID-19. TCRdb reanalysed the 5' RACE reads using MiXCR and keeps one entry per CDR3 protein. The sample has approximately 480,000 distinct CDR3 sequences, roughly 20% seen once. The specimen sequenced was PBMCs or a T cell subset sorted from them (not recorded which). The receptors here all came from an adult woman who had mild COVID-19 (a few samples of this study predate the infection). Cell type and time point are not known.

This clonotype was found a few times. The V gene is TRBV20-1, the J gene TRBJ2-7; tentative D call: TRBD2 (6 bases). V dropped 6 bases and J dropped 0 bases, with 15 bases sitting between them. The CDR3 spans 14 residues. Germline CDR1 DFQATT, CDR2 SNEGSKA (reference sequence). This chain's CDR3 is CSALPRDFSYEQYF. CDR3 DNA: TGCAGTGCCCTTCCCCGGGACTTCTCCTACGAGCAGTACTTC.

This clonotype was counted once. V usage is TRBV14 and J usage is TRBJ2-1, with D unclear. This CDR3 is built from 13 residues. The germline V gene has CDR1 SGHDN and CDR2 FVKESK. V lost 4 bases to trimming and J lost 7 bases, with 11 bases between them. The CDR3 DNA follows: TGTGCCAGCAGCCCCTCTTTGGGGAATGAGCAGTTCTTC. It is translated as CASSPSLGNEQFF. Looking up the rest from reference TRBV14 and TRBJ2-1 gives the full variable domain: EAGVTQFPSHSVIEKGQTVTLRCDPISGHDNLYWYRRVMGKEIKFLLHFVKESKQDESGMPNNRFLAERTGGTYSTLKVQPAELEDSGVYFCASSPSLGNEQFFGPGTRLTVL.

This clonotype came up many times. The V gene is TRBV7-9, the J gene TRBJ1-4; 7 nucleotides match TRBD1. Unmatched junction bases numbered 9, after V lost 5 bases and J lost 6 bases. The V gene's germline CDR1 is SEHNR and CDR2 FQNEAQ (reference sequence). This CDR3 is 15 amino acids long. The CDR3 sequence is CASSPEGQWDEKLFF. In DNA, the CDR3 is TGTGCCAGCAGCCCGGAGGGACAGTGGGATGAAAAACTGTTTTTT.

Only a few counts were recorded for this clonotype. The gene calls are TRBV3-1 and TRBJ2-3; D is undetermined. This CDR3 has 11 residues. Trimming removed 2 bases from V and 7 bases from J, with 4 bases in between. The germline V gene encodes CDR1 LGHDT and CDR2 YNNKEL (reference sequence). The CDR3 sequence is CASSQINTQYF. DNA of the CDR3: TGTGCCAGCAGCCAAATCAATACGCAGTATTTT.

V is TRBV24-1 and J is TRBJ2-7; D not resolved. The germline V gene encodes CDR1 KGHDR and CDR2 SFDVKD. The CDR3 has 13 amino acids. Trimming shortened V by 3 bases and J by 6 bases, and 11 bases separated the two germline ends. In nucleotides, the CDR3 is TGTGCCACCAGTGATCCCCGGTGGTCCGAGCAGTACTTC. It translates to CATSDPRWSEQYF.

This clonotype was seen once. The chain uses TRBV7-2 and TRBJ2-5, with 11 bases identical to TRBD2. This CDR3 comprises 17 residues. With V trimmed by 0 bases and J by 4 bases, 7 bases remained unmatched. From germline, CDR1 is SGHTA and CDR2 FQGNSA. The CDR3 is CASSLALGLAGGETQYF. CDR3 nucleotide sequence: TGTGCCAGCAGCTTAGCGCTAGGGCTAGCGGGGGGAGAGACCCAGTACTTC.

V gene TRBV6-2 or TRBV6-3 combines with J gene TRBJ2-7; D gene uncertain. This CDR3 comprises 16 residues. Germline values: CDR1 MNHEY, CDR2 SVGEGT. V lost 5 bases to trimming and J lost 2 bases, with 19 bases between them. The DNA of the CDR3 is TGTGCCAGCAGTCGGCCGGAACGGAACCCGACCTACGAGCAGTACTTC. This sequence encodes CASSRPERNPTYEQYF.

This clonotype was observed a handful of times. The rearrangement joins TRBV5-5 to TRBJ1-2; D not resolved. Trimming removed 0 bases at V and 8 bases at J, with 5 bases between. CDR1 and CDR2 (germline): SGHKS, YYEKEE (reference sequence). CDR3 length: 11 amino acids. The CDR3 reads CASSLDEGYTF. CDR3 in DNA: TGTGCCAGCAGCTTGGACGAGGGCTACACCTTC.

In its sample, this clonotype was seen a few times. J is TRBJ2-6 and V is TRBV2, with TRBD2 matching over 9 bases. This CDR3 comprises 18 residues. CDR1 is SNHLY, CDR2 FYNNEI, per germline. J gave up 4 bases and V 3 bases, and 10 bases lay outside the gene matches. This chain's CDR3 is CASSDLLAGVSGANVLTF. The CDR3 coding sequence is TGTGCCAGCAGTGATTTATTAGCGGGAGTGTCGGGGGCCAACGTCCTGACTTTC.

The J gene is TRBJ2-3, the V gene TRBV7-2; D may be TRBD1 (6 bases). The germline V gene has CDR1 SGHTA and CDR2 FQGNSA. The CDR3 totals 16 residues. V lost 1 base and J lost 0, with 11 bases in between. The CDR3: CASSLVGTQSTDTQYF. The CDR3 region has the DNA TGTGCCAGCAGCTTAGTGGGGACACAAAGCACAGATACGCAGTATTTT.

This clonotype showed up just a few times. V and J are TRBV29-1 and TRBJ2-3, with a possible D match to TRBD2 (5 bases). The germline V and J ends were trimmed by 3 bases and 6 bases, with 7 bases remaining between them. Looked up from germline, CDR1 is SQVTM and CDR2 is ANQGSEA. This CDR3 is built from 11 residues. The CDR3 nucleotides are TGCAGCGTTGATCCGGGGGATACGCAGTATTTT. This codes for CSVDPGDTQYF.

This clonotype was observed a handful of times. The chain couples TRBV21-1 to TRBJ1-2; the table assigns TRBD1, which was not confirmed against the DNA. TRBV21-1 is a documented pseudogene. The CDR3 has 14 amino acids. The CDR3 spells CASSGGQGNSGYTF. CDR3 coding DNA: TGTGCCAGCAGCGGGGGACAGGGAAATTCCGGCTACACCTTC.

This clonotype was found a few times. The rearrangement joins TRBV12-3 or TRBV12-4 to TRBJ1-5, with TRBD1 as a possible D gene (6 bases). There are 17 residues in the CDR3. Trimming pared 3 bases from V and 0 bases from J, leaving 15 bases between. CDR3 DNA: TGTGCCAGCAGTTTTAAGACCGGGACATATAGCAATCAGCCCCAGCATTTT. It translates to CASSFKTGTYSNQPQHF.

In its sample, this clonotype was seen a few times. The rearrangement joins TRBV14 to TRBJ2-1, with unresolved D. CDR1 SGHDN and CDR2 FVKESK come from the germline V gene. The CDR3 has 15 amino acids. V gave up 4 bases and J gave up 6 bases, with 16 bases separating them. The CDR3 DNA reads as TGTGCCAGCAGCCCGCTAGGGCACAATCGCAATGAGCAGTTCTTC. Translation gives CASSPLGHNRNEQFF.

The gene calls are TRBV28 and TRBJ2-1, with 9 bases that match TRBD1. Germline trimming cut 0 bases from V and 1 base from J; bases unmatched to any gene: 13. CDR3 length: 20 residues. Looked up from germline, CDR1 is MDHEN and CDR2 is SYDVKM. For the CDR3, the DNA is TGTGCCAGCAGTTTATGGAGGCCCCGGCCAGGACAGGGGTCCTACAATGAGCAGTTCTTC. It encodes CASSLWRPRPGQGSYNEQFF. Supplemented by reference TRBV28 and TRBJ2-1, the full variable domain reads DVKVTQSSRYLVKRTGEKVFLECVQDMDHENMFWYRQDPGLGLRLIYFSYDVKMKEKGDIPEGYSVSREKKERFSLILESASTNQTSMYLCASSLWRPRPGQGSYNEQFFGPGTRLTVL.